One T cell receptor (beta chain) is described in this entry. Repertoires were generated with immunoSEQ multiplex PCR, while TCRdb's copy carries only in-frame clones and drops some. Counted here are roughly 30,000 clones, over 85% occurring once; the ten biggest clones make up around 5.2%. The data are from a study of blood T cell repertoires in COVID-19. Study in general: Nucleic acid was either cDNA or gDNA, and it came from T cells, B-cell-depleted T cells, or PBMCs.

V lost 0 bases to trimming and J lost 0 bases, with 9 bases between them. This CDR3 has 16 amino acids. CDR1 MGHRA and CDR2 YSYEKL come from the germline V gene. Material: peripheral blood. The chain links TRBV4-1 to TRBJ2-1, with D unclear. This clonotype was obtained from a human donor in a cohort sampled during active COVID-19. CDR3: CASSQDSGSSYNEQFF. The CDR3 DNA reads TGCGCCAGCAGCCAAGATTCGGGTAGCTCCTACAATGAGCAGTTCTTC.